Shown below are 16 T cell receptor beta chains from a single sample sequenced in a study of shared clonotypes between healthy human individuals. Clones were read by immunoSEQ multiplex PCR, and TCRdb kept only the in-frame ones, dropping some. The sample shows around 1.9 million clones, approximately 94% of them seen only once. Naive CD8 cells lacked CD45RO and underwent positive selection for CCR7, leaving out terminally differentiated effector memory CD45RA+ cells. The sequenced material came from naive CD8+ T cells from PBMCs. These receptors all stem from a man in his late teens or twenties in good health. Some clones in this sample may be carry-over from other donors' samples.

The chain joins TRBV11-2 to TRBJ2-5, with D possibly TRBD2 on 6 matching bases. Germline V lookup: CDR1 SGHAT, CDR2 FQNNGV. CDR3 size: 14 residues. V was clipped by 8 bases and J by 1 base, with 14 bases between them. CDR3 in DNA: TGTGCCAGCCGGCGGGGACGGCTCCAAGAGACCCAGTACTTC. It is translated as CASRRGRLQETQYF.

The V gene is TRBV28, the J gene TRBJ1-1; D remains ambiguous. CDR3 size: 13 residues. CDR1 is MDHEN, CDR2 SYDVKM, per germline. V was clipped by 6 bases and J by 0 bases, with 8 bases between them. The CDR3 DNA reads TGTGCCAGCAGGGACTTAATGAACACTGAAGCTTTCTTT. Amino acid sequence: CASRDLMNTEAFF.

V gene TRBV7-6 combines with J gene TRBJ2-7, with D perhaps given as TRBD1 or TRBD2 (5 bases each). V gave up 5 bases and J gave up 5 bases, with 19 bases separating them. Germline V CDR1 and CDR2: SGHVS, FNYEAQ. CDR3 length: 15 residues. CDR3 nucleotide sequence: TGTGCCAGCAGCCTAACAGCAAAGGGACGGGACGAGCAGTACTTC. Protein: CASSLTAKGRDEQYF.

The rearrangement uses TRBV2 and TRBJ2-6; D is undetermined. The CDR3 covers 18 residues. V was cut by 7 bases and J by 1 base, with 20 bases left in between. Germline V lookup: CDR1 SNHLY, CDR2 FYNNEI. The CDR3 bases are TGTGCCAGCACGGAACTCGTGGGGTTTACTTCTGGGGCCAACGTCCTGACTTTC. As protein: CASTELVGFTSGANVLTF.

This clone is a singleton in its sample. This chain joins TRBV4-1 and TRBJ2-5; D is tentatively TRBD1 or TRBD2 (6 bases each). The CDR3 has 15 residues. Germline lookup yields CDR1 MGHRA and CDR2 YSYEKL. V lost 1 base and J lost 4, with 13 bases in between. In nucleotides, the CDR3 is TGCGCCAGCAGCCAAGGGGGGGCTGGTCGAGAGACCCAGTACTTC. Translating gives CASSQGGAGRETQYF.

This clone was seen only once. The chain is built from TRBV2 and TRBJ1-1, with TRBD1 as a possible D gene (5 bases). The CDR3 is 17 amino acids. Germline CDR1 and CDR2: SNHLY and FYNNEI. The V end was cut by 11 bases, the J end by 0 bases, with 25 bases between. The CDR3 here is CALKPARDAGMNTEAFF. CDR3 DNA sequence: TGTGCCCTTAAGCCCGCCCGGGACGCAGGAATGAACACTGAAGCTTTCTTT. Together with reference TRBV2 and TRBJ1-1, the CDR3 gives the full variable domain: EPEVTQTPSHQVTQMGQEVILRCVPISNHLYFYWYRQILGQKVEFLVSFYNNEISEKSEIFDDQFSVERPDGSNFTLKIRSTKLEDSAMYFCALKPARDAGMNTEAFFGQGTRLTVV.

The rearrangement links TRBV7-9 to TRBJ2-7; perhaps TRBD1 as D (5 bases). Trimming removed 2 bases at V and 2 bases at J, with 13 bases between. The CDR3 sequence is 15 residues long. Germline values: CDR1 SEHNR, CDR2 FQNEAQ (reference sequence). The CDR3 sequence: CASSLYSDKTYEQYF. CDR3 nucleotide sequence: TGTGCCAGCAGCTTATACTCGGACAAGACCTACGAGCAGTACTTC. The variable domain in full, with the rest retrieved from reference TRBV7-9 and TRBJ2-7, is DTGVSQNPRHKITKRGQNVTFRCDPISEHNRLYWYRQTLGQGPEFLTYFQNEAQLEKSRLLSDRFSAERPKGSFSTLEIQRTEQGDSAMYLCASSLYSDKTYEQYFGPGTRLTVT.

The chain uses TRBV11-2 and TRBJ2-5, with 14 bases identical to TRBD2. The CDR3 has 17 amino acids. J was trimmed by 3 bases and V by 1 base; bases with no gene match: 4. Looked up from germline, CDR1 is SGHAT and CDR2 is FQNNGV. The CDR3 sequence is CASSLGLTSGREETQYF. As DNA, the CDR3 is TGTGCCAGCAGCTTAGGCCTGACTAGCGGGAGGGAAGAGACCCAGTACTTC.

The chain has TRBV7-6 and TRBJ2-7, with D possibly TRBD1 on 5 matching bases. CDR1 is SGHVS and CDR2 is FNYEAQ in the germline V gene. The V end lost 4 bases, the J end lost 4 bases, and 14 bases lay between the germline ends. The CDR3 runs 14 residues. The CDR3 region is CASSYAARDYEQYF. DNA for the CDR3: TGTGCCAGCAGCTACGCAGCCAGGGATTACGAGCAGTACTTC.

This rearrangement joins TRBV19 to TRBJ2-2, with 9 bases identical to TRBD1. The V gene's germline CDR1 is LNHDA and CDR2 SQIVND (reference sequence). The CDR3 spans 16 residues. Trimming cost V 6 bases and J 4 bases; bases outside gene matches: 9. Here the CDR3 DNA reads TGTGCCAGTAGCCCCGGGACAGGGTTCCTCACCGGGGAGCTGTTTTTT. Its translation is CASSPGTGFLTGELFF.

The chain combines TRBV6-1 with TRBJ2-7; no definite D call. This CDR3 has 13 amino acids. Germline CDR1 and CDR2: MNHNS and SASEGT. Trimming shortened V by 2 bases and J by 4 bases, and 9 bases separated the two germline ends. CDR3 sequence reads: CASSERVEYEQYF. The CDR3 coding sequence is TGTGCCAGCAGTGAACGAGTGGAGTACGAGCAGTACTTC.

The genes are TRBV5-1 and TRBJ2-2; TRBD2 aligns across 13 bases. V was clipped by 4 bases and J by 3 bases; unmatched bases: 3. From germline, CDR1 is SGHRS and CDR2 YFSETQ. This CDR3 contains 16 residues. The CDR3 protein is CASSRGLAGHTGELFF. CDR3 bases: TGCGCCAGCAGCCGGGGACTAGCGGGGCACACCGGGGAGCTGTTTTTT.

V usage is TRBV15 and J usage is TRBJ2-5, with TRBD1 matching over 12 bases. Trimming at V came to 0 bases and at J to 5 bases, leaving 7 bases not matched to a gene. This CDR3 spans 17 amino acids. Germline CDR1 LNHNV, CDR2 YYDKDF (reference sequence). Here the CDR3 reads CATSRDRDRGRVETQYF. For the CDR3, the DNA is TGTGCCACCAGCAGAGATCGGGACAGGGGGCGCGTGGAGACCCAGTACTTC.

The chain combines TRBV6-5 with TRBJ2-1, with D maybe TRBD1 (6 bases). Trimming pared 5 bases from V and 8 bases from J, leaving 16 bases between. CDR3 length: 14 amino acids. Germline assignment: CDR1 MNHEY and CDR2 SVGAGI. CDR3 sequence reads: CASSQQGPWHEQFF. CDR3 nucleotide sequence: TGTGCCAGCAGTCAACAGGGCCCCTGGCATGAGCAGTTCTTC.

In its sample, this clone was seen once. The same CDR3 can be traced to other DNA sequences in this sample. The chain links TRBV30 to TRBJ2-7; D uncertain. Between the trimmed V and J ends, which lost 2 bases and 4 bases, there was a span of 9 bases. Germline values: CDR1 GTSNPN, CDR2 SVGIG (reference sequence). The CDR3 is 12 amino acids. Here the CDR3 DNA reads TGTGCCTGGAGTCCCGGGCCATACGAGCAGTACTTC. This encodes CAWSPGPYEQYF.

The table lists this clone with a count of one. The chain combines TRBV19 with TRBJ2-7, with TRBD2 as a possible D gene (6 bases). V lost 3 bases and J 3 bases, leaving 12 bases between the germline ends. Germline loops: CDR1 LNHDA, CDR2 SQIVND (reference sequence). This CDR3 region has 14 residues. The CDR3 sequence is CASSIGGILYEQYF. DNA of the CDR3: TGTGCCAGTAGTATCGGCGGGATTCTCTACGAGCAGTACTTC.